The present entry profiles one T cell receptor (beta chain) with its context. The sample comes from a study of blood T cells in healthy people across ages. Alongside a J-beta primer mix, a sample-barcoded 5' primer served in a second PCR lasting about 6 to 11 cycles. TCRdb recomputed calls from the 5' RACE reads with MiXCR, one row per CDR3 protein. The profile shows fewer than 2 million distinct CDR3 sequences, around 42% of them singletons. CDR3 length: 13 residues. Per the germline V gene, CDR1 is SGHRS and CDR2 is YFSETQ. Trimming pared 0 bases from V and 7 bases from J, leaving 11 bases between. This TCR was sampled from a human donor in good health. The V gene is TRBV5-1, the J gene TRBJ2-7, with a weak D call TRBD1 (6 bases). The sequencing input was blood. CDR3 amino acids: CASSLAGQDEQYF. CDR3 coding DNA: TGCGCCAGCAGCTTGGCGGGACAAGATGAGCAGTACTTC.